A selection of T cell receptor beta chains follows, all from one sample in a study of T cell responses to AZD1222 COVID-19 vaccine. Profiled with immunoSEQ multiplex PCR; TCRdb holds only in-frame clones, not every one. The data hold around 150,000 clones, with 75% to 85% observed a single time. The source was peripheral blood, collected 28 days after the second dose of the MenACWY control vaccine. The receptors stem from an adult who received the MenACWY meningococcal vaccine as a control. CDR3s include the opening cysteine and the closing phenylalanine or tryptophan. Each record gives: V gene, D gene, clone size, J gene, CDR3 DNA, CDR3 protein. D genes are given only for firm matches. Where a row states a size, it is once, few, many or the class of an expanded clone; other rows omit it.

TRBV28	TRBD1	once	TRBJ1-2	TGTGCCAGCAGTAATGGACAGGGCTGGACTAACTATGGCTACACCTTC	CASSNGQGWTNYGYTF
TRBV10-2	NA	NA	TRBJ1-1	TGCGCTACGGGTCTGGCGGACACTGAAGCTTTCTTT	CATGLADTEAFF
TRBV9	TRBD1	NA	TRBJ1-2	TGTGCCAGCAGCGCCCAATCACAGGGGGCCCATGGGTATGGCTACACCTTC	CASSAQSQGAHGYGYTF
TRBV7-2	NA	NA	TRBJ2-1	TGTGCCAGCAGCTTAGGGGGGAGCGATGAGCAGTTCTTC	CASSLGGSDEQFF
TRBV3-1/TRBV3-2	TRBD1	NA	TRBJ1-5	TGTGCCAGCAGCCAAGGGGGGACAGGGGATAAGCCCCAGCATTTT	CASSQGGTGDKPQHF
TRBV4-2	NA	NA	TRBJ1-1	TGTGCCAGCAGCCAAGCACCCCGGGACAAAGCTTTCTTT	CASSQAPRDKAFF
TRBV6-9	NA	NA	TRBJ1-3	TGTGCCAGCAGTACTCTCGTTGGAAACACCATATATTTT	CASSTLVGNTIYF
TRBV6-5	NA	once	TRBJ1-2	TGTGCCGTCCAAGGAGTTTATGGCTACACCTTC	CAVQGVYGYTF
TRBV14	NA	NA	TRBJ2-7	TGTGCCAGCAGCCAAGGGTCTGTCGGCAGGGCCTACGAGCAGTACTTC	CASSQGSVGRAYEQYF
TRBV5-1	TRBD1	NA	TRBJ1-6	TGCGCCAGCAGCTTCCCGAACAGGGGTCAGAATTCACCCCTCCACTTT	CASSFPNRGQNSPLHF
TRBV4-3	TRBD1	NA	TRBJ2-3	TGCGCCAGCAGCCAAGATTGGCAGGGGGCGAGGGCAGATACGCAGTATTTT	CASSQDWQGARADTQYF
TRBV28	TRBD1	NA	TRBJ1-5	TGTGCCACCTGGACAGGGGATCAGCCCCAGCATTTT	CATWTGDQPQHF
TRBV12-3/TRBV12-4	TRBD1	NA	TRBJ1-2	TGTGCCAGCAGTCGCCGACAGGGAAGTGGCTACACCTTC	CASSRRQGSGYTF
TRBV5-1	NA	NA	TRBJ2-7	TGCGCCAGCAGCATCGACACATACGAGCAGTACTTC	CASSIDTYEQYF
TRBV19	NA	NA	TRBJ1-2	TGTGCCAGTAGTATTAAGCCGAGGGGAATGGGCTACACCTTC	CASSIKPRGMGYTF
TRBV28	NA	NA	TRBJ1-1	TGTGCCAGCACCCCCAGGGGAGGCCCTGAAGCTTTCTTT	CASTPRGGPEAFF
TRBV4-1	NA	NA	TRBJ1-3	TGCGCCAGCAGCCAAGGGGGTAACTCTGGAAACACCATATATTTT	CASSQGGNSGNTIYF
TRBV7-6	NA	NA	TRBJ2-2	TGTGCCAGCAGCTTAGCCCCGAATCCCACCGGGGAGCTGTTTTTT	CASSLAPNPTGELFF
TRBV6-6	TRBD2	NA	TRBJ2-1	TGTGCCAGCAGTTACGATAGCGGGGGGGGCAATGAGCAGTTCTTC	CASSYDSGGGNEQFF
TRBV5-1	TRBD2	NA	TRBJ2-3	TGCGCCAGCAGCTGGGGACTAGCGGTCACAGATACGCAGTATTTT	CASSWGLAVTDTQYF
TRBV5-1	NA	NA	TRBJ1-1	TGCGCCAGCCTCCTGAACACTGAAGCTTTCTTT	CASLLNTEAFF
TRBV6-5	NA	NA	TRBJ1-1	TGTGCCAGCAGTTACTACAGGGATAACACTGAAGCTTTCTTT	CASSYYRDNTEAFF
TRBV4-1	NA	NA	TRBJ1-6	TGCGCCAGCAGCCACATCGGGCCTCCGACCCTCCACTTT	CASSHIGPPTLHF
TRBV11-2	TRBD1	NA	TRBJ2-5	TGTGCCAGCAGTCAAGGGACAGGGACTCAAGAGACCCAGTACTTC	CASSQGTGTQETQYF
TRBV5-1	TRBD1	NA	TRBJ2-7	TGCGCCAGCAGCTCCCTCGGGACAGGTACGGGCGAGCAGTACTTC	CASSSLGTGTGEQYF
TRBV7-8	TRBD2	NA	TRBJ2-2	TGTGCCAGCAGCTCAGGGACTAGGAACACCGGGGAGCTGTTTTTT	CASSSGTRNTGELFF
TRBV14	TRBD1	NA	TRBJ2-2	TGTGCCAGCAGCCAAGATCGAGGGACAGGGTCGAACACCGGGGAGCTGTTTTTT	CASSQDRGTGSNTGELFF
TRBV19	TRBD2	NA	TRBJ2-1	TGTGCCAGTAGTATACGCACTAGCGGGGGCTCCTACAATGAGCAGTTCTTC	CASSIRTSGGSYNEQFF
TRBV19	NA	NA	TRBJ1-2	TGTGCCGCAGAGGCAGGGGAGGACTATGGCTACACCTTC	CAAEAGEDYGYTF
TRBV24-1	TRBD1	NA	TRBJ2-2	TGTGCCACCAGTGAGACAGGGGACACCGGGGAGCTGTTTTTT	CATSETGDTGELFF
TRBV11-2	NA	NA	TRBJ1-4	TGTGCCAGCAGCTTAGTAGGGACTAATGAAAAACTGTTTTTT	CASSLVGTNEKLFF
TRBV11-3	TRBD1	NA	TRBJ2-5	TGTGCCAGCAGCCCGGGACAGGACCCCCAAGAGACCCAGTACTTC	CASSPGQDPQETQYF
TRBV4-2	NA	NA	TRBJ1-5	TGTGCCAGCAGCCAAGGAACGGGGACCTCCAATCAGCCCCAGCATTTT	CASSQGTGTSNQPQHF
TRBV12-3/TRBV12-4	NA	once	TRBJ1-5	TGTGCCAGCAGTCCCGCGGGAGTGAATACGCAGCATTTT	CASSPAGVNTQHF
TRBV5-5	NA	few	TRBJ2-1	TGTGCCAGCAGCTTGGGACCCTTCAATGAGCAGTTCTTC	CASSLGPFNEQFF
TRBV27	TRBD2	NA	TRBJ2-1	TGTGCCAGCAGTTTTATCACGGGAGGGGGCAATGAGCAGTTCTTC	CASSFITGGGNEQFF